The rows below give T cell receptor beta chains drawn from one sample of a study of control samples from healthy donors and cancer patients. Assay used: immunoSEQ multiplex PCR; TCRdb lists only in-frame clones, some missing. The data contain just over 80,000 clones, around 94% of them singletons. The sample taken for sequencing was blood. The receptors were gathered from a woman aged 18-29 years in good health. CDR3s include the opening cysteine and the closing phenylalanine or tryptophan. Fields, in order: D gene, J gene, V gene, clone size, CDR3 DNA, CDR3 protein. A D gene is named only where the DNA matches it firmly. Only part of the rows carry a size: once, few, many, or a class if the clone is expanded.

TRBD2 | TRBJ2-1 | TRBV28 | once | TGTGCCAGCAGTCCTTTATGGTCCGGGACTAGCGGGACTAAAGGAGCCTACAATGAGCAGTTCTTC | CASSPLWSGTSGTKGAYNEQFF
NA | TRBJ1-1 | TRBV19 | NA | TGTGCCAGTAGTCAATACGACGGGTCTGATTCTTTCTTT | CASSQYDGSDSFF
TRBD1 | TRBJ1-2 | TRBV7-9 | NA | TGTGCCAGCAGCTTGCCGGGACAGTCCTATGGCTACACCTTC | CASSLPGQSYGYTF
NA | TRBJ2-7 | TRBV24-1 | NA | TGTGCCACCAGTGAATCAGGGTCCAACGAGCAGTACTTC | CATSESGSNEQYF
NA | TRBJ1-6 | TRBV6-5 | NA | TGTGCCAGCAGTTACTCGGAAGTGGATAATTCGCCCCTCCACTTT | CASSYSEVDNSPLHF
NA | TRBJ2-2 | TRBV7-9 | NA | TGTGCCAGCAGCTTAGGTTCCACGGGGGAGCTGTTTTTT | CASSLGSTGELFF
NA | TRBJ2-3 | TRBV28 | NA | TGTGCCAGCAGCGTAACAGATACGCAGTATTTT | CASSVTDTQYF
NA | TRBJ1-1 | TRBV10-2 | NA | TGCGCCATGACAATGACAGCGAACACTGAAGCTTTCTTT | CAMTMTANTEAFF
NA | TRBJ2-2 | TRBV28 | NA | TGTGCCAGCAGCCTGGGGGGGGCAGGTGCCGGGGAGCTGTTTTTT | CASSLGGAGAGELFF
TRBD1 | TRBJ1-4 | TRBV29-1 | NA | TGCAGCGGGAGACAGGGGGAGGATGAAAAACTGTTTTTT | CSGRQGEDEKLFF
NA | TRBJ1-2 | TRBV27 | NA | TGTGCCAGCAGTTATGACGGTAAAAACTATGGCTACACCTTC | CASSYDGKNYGYTF
TRBD2 | TRBJ2-7 | TRBV27 | NA | TGTGCCAGCAGTACCGGACTAGCGCCCCGGATGGGGGTCTACGAGCAGTACTTC | CASSTGLAPRMGVYEQYF
NA | TRBJ1-5 | TRBV6-2/TRBV6-3 | NA | TGTGCCAGCAGTTACGGTGATCAGCCCCAGCATTTT | CASSYGDQPQHF
NA | TRBJ1-1 | TRBV7-9 | NA | TGTGCCAGCAGCCCGGGTCCTGGATTCACTGAAGCTTTCTTT | CASSPGPGFTEAFF
NA | TRBJ2-5 | TRBV28 | NA | TGTGCCAGCAGAGGACAGACGGAGACCCAGTACTTC | CASRGQTETQYF
TRBD1 | TRBJ2-2 | TRBV4-2 | NA | TGTGCCAGCAGCCCCGGGACAGGGGACACCGGGGAGCTGTTTTTT | CASSPGTGDTGELFF
NA | TRBJ2-7 | TRBV7-2 | NA | TGTGCCAGCAGCTTCCAATACGAGCAGTACTTC | CASSFQYEQYF
NA | TRBJ2-7 | TRBV29-1 | once | TGCAGCGTTGGCGACGGGACTTACGAGCAGTACTTC | CSVGDGTYEQYF
NA | TRBJ1-6 | TRBV5-6 | NA | TGTGCCGCGGGACGGTATAATTCACCCCTCCACTTT | CAAGRYNSPLHF
TRBD2 | TRBJ2-1 | TRBV19 | NA | TGTGCCAGTAGTATACGGCTAGCGGAATACAATGAGCAGTTCTTC | CASSIRLAEYNEQFF
NA | TRBJ1-4 | TRBV7-6 | NA | TGTGCCAGCAGCTTGGGAGGGGGGACTAATGAAAAACTGTTTTTT | CASSLGGGTNEKLFF
TRBD1 | TRBJ1-2 | TRBV2 | NA | TGTGCCAGTCAACAGGGGAGCGGTAACTATGGCTACACCTTC | CASQQGSGNYGYTF
NA | TRBJ2-3 | TRBV25-1 | NA | TGTGCCAGCAGTGTAGGTAGCACAGATACGCAGTATTTT | CASSVGSTDTQYF
NA | TRBJ2-1 | TRBV2 | NA | TGTGCCAGCAGTGGTTTCAATGAGCAGTTCTTC | CASSGFNEQFF
NA | TRBJ2-3 | TRBV9 | once | TGTGCCAGCAGTCCGAGGGGACGCCCGTGGCAGGATACGCAGTATTTT | CASSPRGRPWQDTQYF
TRBD2 | TRBJ2-3 | TRBV6-1 | once | TGTGCCAGCAGTGGGCCTAGCGGGGGGGCCGCAGATACGCAGTATTTT | CASSGPSGGAADTQYF
NA | TRBJ2-7 | TRBV5-6 | NA | TGTGCCAGCAGCTTCAGGGTCTCCACCTACGAGCAGTACTTC | CASSFRVSTYEQYF
NA | TRBJ2-3 | TRBV5-4 | NA | TGTGCCAGCAGCCGACTAGAAGATACGCAGTATTTT | CASSRLEDTQYF
NA | TRBJ2-5 | TRBV21-1 | NA | TGTGCCAGCAGTCCACTAGGGGAGACCCAGTACTTC | CASSPLGETQYF
NA | TRBJ2-4 | TRBV27 | NA | TGTGCCAGCACAGGACTAGCCAAAAACATTCAGTACTTC | CASTGLAKNIQYF
TRBD1 | TRBJ2-2 | TRBV5-4 | NA | TGTGCCAGCAGCTTGGGGACAGGGGAGTTAACCGGGGAGCTGTTTTTT | CASSLGTGELTGELFF
TRBD1 | TRBJ1-4 | TRBV6-1 | NA | TGTGCCAGCAGTGAGTTTGCCCGGACAGGGCCAGAAAAACTGTTTTTT | CASSEFARTGPEKLFF
NA | TRBJ1-1 | TRBV28 | few | TGTGCCAGCAGTTTATTGGGGGGAACTGAAGCTTTCTTT | CASSLLGGTEAFF
NA | TRBJ1-4 | TRBV15 | NA | TGTGCCACCAGCGGGACCGGACAGATTAATGAAAAACTGTTTTTT | CATSGTGQINEKLFF
NA | TRBJ1-4 | TRBV11-2 | NA | TGTGCCAGCAGCTTATTGGAGGAACTGTTTTTT | CASSLLEELFF